Listed here is a single T cell receptor beta chain. This clonotype was found many times. Its cognate antigen has yet to be identified. No per-base quality is available; no much larger clone lies one base away. The library was made by multiplex PCR. Sequencing was carried out with an Illumina HiSeq 4000. To build TCR beta libraries, CDR3 regions were amplified by Arm-PCR using iRepertoire HTBI primers. PCR products were gel purified before sequencing. Per the authors' processing: Gene usage analysis of CDR3 amino acid clonotypes used the approximately 62 TRBV and more than 13 TRBJ segments found across samples. COPE and FqMerger were used to merge the filtered high-quality paired reads into contigs. Contigs were aligned with BLAST to IMGT TRBV, TRBD and TRBJ reference genes, and CDR3 was defined per IMGT. Any clonotype with a frequency above 0.1% was classified as a highly expanded clone. Repertoire diversity was measured by Shannon entropy, and V-J evenness by the Gini coefficient. A clonotype was considered public if more than one individual shared it. In-frame beta chains were kept once TCRdb had trimmed the public reads at Q25 with fastp and called clones with MiXCR. Merged by CDR3 protein, the rows form single entries marked with the most common genes and DNA. The V and J calls and clone size come from TCRdb's table, not from the authors' own analysis. The sample has fewer than 550,000 distinct CDR3 sequences on record, about 16% of them singletons. Clones ranked in the top ten supply 20% to 25% of the sample.

This sample is drawn from a study of regulatory T cells in long-lasting Graves disease (dated by TCRdb to the early 2020s). For the study in its entirety: Newly diagnosed Graves' disease patients had taken antithyroid drugs for less than 3 months. The study was registered as a clinical trial and conducted in China. A total of 35 or so samples were covered by TCR sequencing, comprising approximately 13 persistent and around 20 newly diagnosed Graves' disease patients. Persistent Graves' disease patients were compared with newly diagnosed Graves' disease patients by peripheral blood TCR sequencing and RNA sequencing. Results the study describes overall, beyond this receptor: Only peripheral blood was studied, because thyroid tissue, the primary lesion, was inaccessible. TRBV28, TRBJ1-2 and TRBJ2-5 were preferentially used in persistent disease, while TRBV20-1 and TRBJ2-1 were favored in newly diagnosed disease. Sequencing and analysis were limited to the TCR beta chain. The authors acknowledged the small sample size as a limitation that may reduce accuracy. Compared with newly diagnosed patients, patients with persistent Graves' disease had lower TCR Shannon entropy and fewer highly expanded clones, which suggests clonal expansion. Persistent patients shared more public clonotypes among themselves (around 3,000) than newly diagnosed patients did (more than 850).

CDR1 and CDR2, per the germline V gene (reference sequence), are DFQATT and SNEGSKA. V drops 6 bases and J drops 6 bases, leaving 14 bases in between. Its CDR3 holds 12 amino acids, cysteine through phenylalanine. CDR3 DNA only is kept here, 36 bases in frame from base 1. The sample's time point label, in plain terms: newly diagnosed GD, antithyroid drugs for less than 3 months. For both TCR sequencing and RNA sequencing, RNA was extracted from PBMCs using TRIzol. The diagnosis of Graves' disease followed American Thyroid Association guidelines. Patients were recruited from an endocrinology department in Xi'an, China. Each patient gave approximately 9 milliliters of peripheral blood, collected in an EDTA anticoagulant tube. Ficoll Paque Plus density gradient separation was used to isolate PBMCs, and no further T cell sorting was done. An Agilent 2100 Bioanalyzer and agarose gel were used to check RNA quality, while a NanoDrop 2000 measured RNA concentration.

The sample was also linked to a second study, of T cells in Graves' hyperthyroidism and ophthalmopathy. As the second publication notes: Stable Graves' hyperthyroidism was defined as no progression to ophthalmopathy during 18 months of follow-up. Hyperthyroidism patients were newly diagnosed, with disease duration under 2 months, and aged 18 to 65 years. Any patient with an uncontrolled infection, another autoimmune disease, pregnancy or lactation was excluded. Diagnoses were based on clinical symptoms, serum thyroxine and TRAb, thyroid ultrasound and orbital computed tomography. A first-round RT-PCR of the TCR CDR3 used the HTBI primer set with the Qiagen OneStep RT-PCR kit. Most expanded thyroid clonotypes (frequency above 0.001) were also detected in blood, suggesting blood repertoires may reflect thyroid immune responses. A 13 V-J signature model separated ophthalmopathy from stable hyperthyroidism, with approximately 87% sensitivity and roughly 81% specificity in cross-validation and 80%/75% in testing. In validation, the model predicted progression to ophthalmopathy a median of 6.5 months before onset, with around 70% sensitivity and about 75% specificity. A discovery cohort of around 98 patients, about 44 with Graves' ophthalmopathy and 55 to 60 with stable Graves' hyperthyroidism, was used to find distinguishing TCR V-J signatures. An independent validation cohort of about 19 hyperthyroidism patients and approximately 16 patients who later progressed to ophthalmopathy tested prospective prediction of ophthalmopathy. For training and testing, the 110 or so patients in the discovery cohort were randomly divided in a 7:3 ratio. In addition, the study compared T-cell repertoires in thyroid tissue and in blood from over 5 Graves' hyperthyroidism patients. After blood sampling, hyperthyroidism patients were treated with methimazole at a starting dose of 30 mg daily, and ophthalmopathy patients were treated with high-dose intravenous methylprednisolone. Libraries were constructed in a second round of multiplex PCR, after which size selection and purification were carried out. The libraries were sequenced on an Illumina HiSeq2000 using paired-end 100 bp reads. SOAPnuke was used to process the raw data, with reads discarded if the reads contained adapters or uncalled bases, had a mean Phred below 15, or lacked an exact constant-primer or identifier match. High-quality paired reads were merged using COPE v1.2.5, and each unique nucleotide sequence was defined as a clonotype. Clonotypes were aligned to IMGT TRBV, TRBD and TRBJ reference segments using MiTCR v1.1. Analysis was restricted to V-J combinations with a frequency above 0.0001, which covered 98% to 99.2% of repertoires. The TCS score was defined as F50 (clonal expansion) divided by E x V (chaos), with BLOSUM62-based TCRdist calculated between CDR3 peptides within each V-J. Welch's t-statistics and random forest reduced around 520 V-J features to some 14, which were used in a naive Bayes classifier (R e1071). No statistical method was used to set the sample size in advance, and investigators knew the group allocation. The paper describes TCR Vbeta CDR3 sequencing of around 140 peripheral blood samples, made up of some 40 ophthalmopathy patients, approximately 73 hyperthyroidism patients and 17 progressor patients.

This TCR was recovered from a middle-aged woman with Graves disease. Donor details come from another sample of the same person, matched by shared clones. The sequence joins TRBV20-1 to TRBJ1-2, with an unclear D gene assignment. This material consisted of peripheral blood mononuclear cells (PBMCs), taken at new diagnosis, from a patient treated with antithyroid drugs. The nucleotide sequence reads as follows: TGCAGTGCGCCGACCGAAGAGGATGGCTACACCTTC. Translated, this is CSAPTEEDGYTF.